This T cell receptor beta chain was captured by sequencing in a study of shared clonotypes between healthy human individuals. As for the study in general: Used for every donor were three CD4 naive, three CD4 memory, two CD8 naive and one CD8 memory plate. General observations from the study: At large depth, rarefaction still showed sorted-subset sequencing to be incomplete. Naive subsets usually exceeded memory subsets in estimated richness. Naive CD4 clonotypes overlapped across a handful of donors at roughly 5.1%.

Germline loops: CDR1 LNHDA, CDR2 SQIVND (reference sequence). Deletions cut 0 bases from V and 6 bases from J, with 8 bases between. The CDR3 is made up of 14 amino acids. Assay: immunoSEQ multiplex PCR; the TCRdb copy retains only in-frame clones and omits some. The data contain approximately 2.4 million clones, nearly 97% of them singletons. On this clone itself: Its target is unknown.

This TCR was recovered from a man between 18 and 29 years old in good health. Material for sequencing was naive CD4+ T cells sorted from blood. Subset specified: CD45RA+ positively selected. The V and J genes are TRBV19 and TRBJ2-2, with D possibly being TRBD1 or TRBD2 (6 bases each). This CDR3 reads CASSIERGPGELFF. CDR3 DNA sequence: TGTGCCAGTAGTATAGAACGGGGGCCCGGGGAGCTGTTTTTT.